This passage covers 2 T cell receptor beta chains from one sample sequenced in a study of OX40 agonist ivuxolimab in advanced cancers. Only in-frame clones appear in the TCRdb table, and some are missing; sequencing was by immunoSEQ multiplex PCR. The data contain 50,000 to 65,000 clones, approximately 90% of them seen just once; the ten biggest clones take up 15% to 20%. The sample was CD4+ or CD8+ T cells sorted from blood, taken in a trial of the OX40 agonist ivuxolimab. The receptors stem from an adult with an advanced solid tumor such as melanoma, head and neck, liver or kidney cancer.

In its sample, this clone was seen once. This sample also contains other DNA sequences that code for the same CDR3. The chain carries TRBV2 and TRBJ1-5; TRBD1 is a possible D gene (6 bases). The CDR3 runs 13 residues. V lost 7 bases to trimming and J lost 4 bases, with 11 bases between them. The germline V gene encodes CDR1 SNHLY and CDR2 FYNNEI. Here the CDR3 DNA reads TGTGCCAGCACGGGGGCGGAAAATCAGCCCCAGCATTTT. Protein: CASTGAENQPQHF.

This clone is a singleton in its sample. The chain employs TRBV5-1 and TRBJ2-7, with TRBD1 matching 8 bases. The CDR3 totals 16 residues. Losses at the gene ends were 2 bases for V and 2 bases for J; bases not matched to a gene: 9. From germline, CDR1 is SGHRS and CDR2 YFSETQ. CDR3 loop: CASSLTPGQEAYEQYF. In DNA, the CDR3 is TGCGCCAGCAGCTTAACCCCGGGACAGGAAGCCTACGAGCAGTACTTC.